Listed below are T cell receptor beta chains from one sample, sequenced in a study of cytomegalovirus exposure and HLA in healthy donors. The table came from immunoSEQ multiplex PCR; TCRdb's copy has only in-frame clones and leaves some out. The sample carries some 170,000 clones, approximately 90% recorded once. Sequencing was done on a sample of PBMCs. The source of these receptors is a woman in her twenties or thirties in good health and CMV-seronegative. CDR3s leave out the opening cysteine and the closing phenylalanine or tryptophan.

CDR3aa: ASSYARTDWREQF
j_gene: TRBJ2-1
v_gene: TRBV6-6

CDR3aa: ASSARQGDGYT
j_gene: TRBJ1-2
v_gene: TRBV4-1

CDR3aa: ASSRGLAGLQETQY
j_gene: TRBJ2-5
v_gene: TRBV27

CDR3aa: ASKYGVHEQY
j_gene: TRBJ2-7
v_gene: TRBV7-2

CDR3aa: ASSLLLGGGNTIY
j_gene: TRBJ1-3
v_gene: TRBV7-2

CDR3aa: ASHETGYFQPQH
j_gene: TRBJ1-5
v_gene: TRBV19

CDR3aa: ASRSGLHERETQY
j_gene: TRBJ2-5
v_gene: TRBV6-1

CDR3aa: ASSLGVPNRGTEAF
j_gene: TRBJ1-1
v_gene: TRBV5-4

CDR3aa: ASSPTGAGYGYT
j_gene: TRBJ1-2
v_gene: TRBV14

CDR3aa: ASSFGQGHGNT
j_gene: TRBJ1-2
v_gene: TRBV5-4

CDR3aa: ASSLRTGPYEQY
j_gene: TRBJ2-7
v_gene: TRBV27

CDR3aa: ASSRDSFYEQY
j_gene: TRBJ2-7
v_gene: TRBV6-5

CDR3aa: ASYRGGYT
j_gene: TRBJ1-2
v_gene: TRBV10-2

CDR3aa: ASNRQENTEAF
j_gene: TRBJ1-1
v_gene: TRBV19

CDR3aa: ASSLLPSGDISGNEQF
j_gene: TRBJ2-1
v_gene: TRBV5-1

CDR3aa: AWSTRGVNTGELF
j_gene: TRBJ2-2
v_gene: TRBV30

CDR3aa: ASSVGWDNSYEQY
j_gene: TRBJ2-7
v_gene: TRBV9

CDR3aa: ASRPSDGIYGYT
j_gene: TRBJ1-2
v_gene: TRBV7-9

CDR3aa: AWSPRRQGPNYGYT
j_gene: TRBJ1-2
v_gene: TRBV30

CDR3aa: ANMHGGWANQPQH
j_gene: TRBJ1-5
v_gene: TRBV19

CDR3aa: ASRLEGGRTQY
j_gene: TRBJ2-5
v_gene: TRBV2

CDR3aa: ASSQGWDRGPVQY
j_gene: TRBJ2-7
v_gene: TRBV4-1

CDR3aa: ASSYRGTGPNQPQH
j_gene: TRBJ1-5
v_gene: TRBV6-6

CDR3aa: ASSPTGQGYNSPLH
j_gene: TRBJ1-6
v_gene: TRBV4-1

CDR3aa: ASSQLAGGHTGELF
j_gene: TRBJ2-2
v_gene: TRBV4-1

CDR3aa: ASSRARDRVYEQY
j_gene: TRBJ2-7
v_gene: TRBV4-1

CDR3aa: ASSFFGGPADTQY
j_gene: TRBJ2-3
v_gene: TRBV7-6

CDR3aa: ASSSGLRQPQH
j_gene: TRBJ1-5
v_gene: TRBV27

CDR3aa: ASSRDRNSYEQY
j_gene: TRBJ2-7
v_gene: TRBV19

CDR3aa: ASSFQTGRAYNSPLH
j_gene: TRBJ1-6
v_gene: TRBV27

CDR3aa: ASSQERGGSYEQY
j_gene: TRBJ2-7
v_gene: TRBV4-2

CDR3aa: ASSQGFREKRGGRRIYEQY
j_gene: TRBJ2-7
v_gene: TRBV14